The 9 T cell receptor beta chains below were found in one sample sequenced in a study of blood T cell repertoires in COVID-19 (dated by TCRdb to the early 2020s). The library was generated by the immunoSEQ multiplex PCR assay. TCRdb mirrors the immuneACCESS table, restricted to in-frame sequences. Some clones are absent from its copies; in checked studies, under half trace to an unresolved V gene, and the reason for the others is unknown. This sample lists some 170,000 clones; 80% to 90% were detected once. Around 20% of the sample lies in the top ten. The sequencing sample was made of peripheral blood. The receptors originated from a woman older than 75 with acute or convalescent COVID-19.

The rearrangement joins TRBV5-1 to TRBJ2-2, with 8 bases fitting TRBD2. Germline trimming cut 3 bases from V and 4 bases from J; bases unmatched to any gene: 5. Per germline, CDR1 SGHRS and CDR2 YFSETQ. The CDR3 has 15 amino acids. The CDR3 nucleotides are TGCGCCAGCAGCTCTACTAGCGGAACCACCGGGGAGCTGTTTTTT. Translation: CASSSTSGTTGELFF.

The rearrangement joins TRBV9 to TRBJ2-5; weak D call: TRBD1 (6 bases). This CDR3 contains 14 residues. CDR1 SGDLS and CDR2 YYNGEE come from the germline V gene. Trimming pared 4 bases from V and 4 bases from J, leaving 14 bases between. The CDR3 loop reads CASSLTTRGETQYF. The CDR3 region has the DNA TGTGCCAGCAGCCTCACAACCAGGGGAGAGACCCAGTACTTC.

V is TRBV6-5 and J is TRBJ1-2; 11 bases fit TRBD1. The CDR3 runs 14 residues. Per germline, CDR1 MNHEY and CDR2 SVGAGI. V gave up 2 bases and J gave up 8 bases; unmatched junction bases: 4. The DNA for the CDR3 is TGTGCCAGCAGTTACGGACAGGGGGCGTTCGGCTACACCTTC. Translating gives CASSYGQGAFGYTF.

As DNA, the CDR3 is TGTGCCAGCAGTGAAGCGCTTTGGGCAGGGGGCATGGCTTTCTTT. This sequence encodes CASSEALWAGGMAFF. The V gene is TRBV2, the J gene TRBJ1-1; 8 bases line up with TRBD1. The CDR3 contains 15 residues. V trimming: 0 bases; J trimming: 11 bases; junction bases outside the gene matches: 11. Germline V gene data show CDR1 as SNHLY and CDR2 as FYNNEI.

The chain recombines TRBV19 with TRBJ2-1, with D maybe TRBD2 (5 bases). This CDR3 is built from 12 residues. Trimming pared 9 bases from V and 1 base from J, leaving 7 bases between. The V gene's germline CDR1 is LNHDA and CDR2 SQIVND (reference sequence). The CDR3 protein is CASTSSYNEQFF. CDR3 bases: TGTGCCAGCACTAGTTCCTACAATGAGCAGTTCTTC.

The V and J genes are TRBV6-1 and TRBJ2-5, with no clear D. The germline V gene has CDR1 MNHNS and CDR2 SASEGT. Trimming pared 1 base from V and 7 bases from J, leaving 10 bases between. CDR3 size: 13 residues. CDR3 DNA: TGTGCCAGCAGTGAAGAGAGACCAGGGACCCAGTACTTC. Residues: CASSEERPGTQYF.

This chain uses TRBV12-3 or TRBV12-4 with TRBJ2-5; D not resolved. V lost 6 bases and J 12 bases, leaving 20 bases between the germline ends. The CDR3 contains 13 residues. As DNA, the CDR3 is TGTGCCAGCAGCCCGGAGCCCCCGCGGCCAGAGTACTTC. It yields the protein CASSPEPPRPEYF.

The chain employs TRBV11-2 and TRBJ2-7; weak D call: TRBD1 (5 bases). Germline assignment: CDR1 SGHAT and CDR2 FQNNGV. Trimming left V 1 base short and J 3 bases short, with 13 bases between. This CDR3 has 15 amino acids. In nucleotides, the CDR3 is TGTGCCAGCAGCTTAGGGGTAGGGCAGGGCTACGAGCAGTACTTC. As protein: CASSLGVGQGYEQYF.

The chain has TRBV2 and TRBJ1-6, with 8 bases fitting TRBD1. The germline gives CDR1 SNHLY, CDR2 FYNNEI. V lost 7 bases and J lost 7; bases outside the gene matches: 12. This CDR3 has 16 amino acids. This CDR3 is CASNLDRASGNSPLHF. CDR3 nucleotides: TGTGCCAGCAACCTGGACAGGGCCTCGGGGAATTCACCCCTCCACTTT. The variable domain in full, with the rest retrieved from reference TRBV2 and TRBJ1-6, is EPEVTQTPSHQVTQMGQEVILRCVPISNHLYFYWYRQILGQKVEFLVSFYNNEISEKSEIFDDQFSVERPDGSNFTLKIRSTKLEDSAMYFCASNLDRASGNSPLHFGNGTRLTVT.